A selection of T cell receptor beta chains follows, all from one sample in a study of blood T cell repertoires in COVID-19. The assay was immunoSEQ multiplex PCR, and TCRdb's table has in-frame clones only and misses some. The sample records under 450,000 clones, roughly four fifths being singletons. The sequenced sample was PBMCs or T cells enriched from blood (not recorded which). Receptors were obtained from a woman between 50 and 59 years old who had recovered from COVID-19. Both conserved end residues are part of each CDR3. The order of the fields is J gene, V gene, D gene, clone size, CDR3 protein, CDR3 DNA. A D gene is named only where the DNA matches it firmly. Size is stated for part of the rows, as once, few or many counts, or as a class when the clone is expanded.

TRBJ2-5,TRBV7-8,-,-,CASTPYQETQYF,TGTGCCAGCACCCCATACCAAGAGACCCAGTACTTC
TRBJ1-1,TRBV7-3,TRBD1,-,CASNRPRGANTEAFF,TGTGCCAGCAACAGACCCAGGGGGGCTAACACTGAAGCTTTCTTT
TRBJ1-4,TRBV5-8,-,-,CASSLDRWNEKLFF,TGTGCCAGCAGCTTGGACAGATGGAATGAAAAACTGTTTTTT
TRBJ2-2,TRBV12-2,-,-,CASRLAYRGSRNTGELFF,TGTGCAAGTCGCTTAGCTTATAGGGGTTCACGGAACACCGGGGAGCTGTTTTTT
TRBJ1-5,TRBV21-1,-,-,CASSSSFDRDNQPQHF,TGTGCCAGCAGCTCTTCCTTCGACAGGGACAATCAGCCCCAGCATTTT
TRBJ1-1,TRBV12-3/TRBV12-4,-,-,CASGGGYTEAFF,TGTGCCAGCGGCGGGGGCTACACTGAAGCTTTCTTT
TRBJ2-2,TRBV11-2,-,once,CASSLRPLAGELFF,TGTGCCAGCAGCTTAAGGCCCCTAGCCGGGGAGCTGTTTTTT
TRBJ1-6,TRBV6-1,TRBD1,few,CASSEVEGANSPLHF,TGTGCCAGCAGTGAGGTGGAGGGGGCAAATTCACCCCTCCACTTT
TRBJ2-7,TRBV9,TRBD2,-,CASSVGGTAYEQYF,TGTGCCAGCAGCGTGGGGGGGACGGCCTACGAGCAGTACTTC
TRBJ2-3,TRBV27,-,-,CASSPDQAGRQYF,TGTGCCAGCAGTCCTGATCAGGCCGGCAGGCAGTATTTT
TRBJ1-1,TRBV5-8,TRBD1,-,CASSLGTVTHTEAFF,TGTGCCAGCAGCCTTGGGACAGTAACTCACACTGAAGCTTTCTTT
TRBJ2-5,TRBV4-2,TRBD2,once,CASSPREGGGETQYF,TGTGCCAGCAGCCCTCGGGAGGGCGGTGGGGAGACCCAGTACTTC
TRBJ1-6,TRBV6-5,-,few,CASTTGNSPLHF,TGTGCCAGCACTACAGGGAATTCACCCCTCCACTTT
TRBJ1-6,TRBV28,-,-,CASSLGDWGSYNSPLHF,TGTGCCAGCAGTCTAGGGGATTGGGGCTCCTATAATTCACCCCTCCACTTT
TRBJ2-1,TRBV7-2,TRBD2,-,CASSWTSGRSSYNEQFF,TGTGCCAGCAGTTGGACTAGCGGGAGGAGCTCCTACAATGAGCAGTTCTTC
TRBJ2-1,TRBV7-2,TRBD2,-,CASSLGRLSYNEQFF,TGTGCCAGCAGCCTCGGGAGGCTCTCCTACAATGAGCAGTTCTTC
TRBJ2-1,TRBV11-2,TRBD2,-,CASSPWTSGGYFEQFF,TGTGCCAGCAGCCCTTGGACTAGCGGGGGTTATTTTGAGCAGTTCTTC
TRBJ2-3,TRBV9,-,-,CASSVTGLNTDTQYF,TGTGCCAGCAGCGTGACGGGACTCAACACAGATACGCAGTATTTT
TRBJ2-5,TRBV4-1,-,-,CASSQALPQETQYF,TGCGCCAGCAGCCAAGCCCTCCCGCAAGAGACCCAGTACTTC
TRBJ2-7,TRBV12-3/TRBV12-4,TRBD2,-,CASSSGLQREQYF,TGTGCCAGCAGCTCCGGACTCCAGCGGGAACAGTACTTC
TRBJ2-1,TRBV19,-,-,CASSTSSGTGTNEQFF,TGTGCCAGTAGCACATCTTCCGGGACTGGGACCAATGAGCAGTTCTTC
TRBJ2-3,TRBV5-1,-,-,CASSLQDGGADTQYF,TGCGCCAGCAGCTTGCAGGATGGAGGTGCAGATACGCAGTATTTT
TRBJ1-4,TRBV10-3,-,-,CAISADSSTNEKLFF,TGTGCCATCAGTGCCGACAGCTCAACTAATGAAAAACTGTTTTTT
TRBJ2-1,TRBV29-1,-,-,CSVDRRGTYNEQFF,TGCAGCGTGGACAGAAGGGGGACCTACAATGAGCAGTTCTTC
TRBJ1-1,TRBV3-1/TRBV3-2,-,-,CASSQEVEGGVLNTEAFF,TGTGCCAGCAGCCAAGAGGTGGAGGGTGGAGTATTGAACACTGAAGCTTTCTTT
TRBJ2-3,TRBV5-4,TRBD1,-,CASSNGQGITDTQYF,TGTGCCAGCAGCAACGGACAGGGGATCACAGATACGCAGTATTTT
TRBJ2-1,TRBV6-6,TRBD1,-,CASGRSGGFYNEQFF,TGTGCCAGCGGACGCTCAGGGGGCTTCTACAATGAGCAGTTCTTC
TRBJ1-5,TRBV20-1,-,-,CSASQGANQPQHF,TGCAGTGCTAGTCAAGGGGCGAATCAGCCCCAGCATTTT
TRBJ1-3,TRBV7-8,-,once,CASSGGFGGNTIYF,TGTGCCAGCAGTGGAGGTTTTGGCGGAAACACCATATATTTT
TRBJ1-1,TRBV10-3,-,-,CATEQGTEAFF,TGTGCCACCGAGCAGGGCACTGAAGCTTTCTTT
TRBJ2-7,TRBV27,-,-,CASSMGGGYEQYF,TGTGCCAGCAGTATGGGTGGAGGGTACGAGCAGTACTTC
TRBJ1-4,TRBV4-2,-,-,CASSNRDLNEKLFF,TGTGCCAGCTCTAACAGGGACCTTAATGAAAAACTGTTTTTT
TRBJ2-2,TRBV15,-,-,CATSRDWGIGTQTGELFF,TGTGCCACCAGCAGAGATTGGGGTATCGGGACTCAAACCGGGGAGCTGTTTTTT
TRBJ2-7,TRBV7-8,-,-,CASSLGGAQSEQYF,TGTGCCAGCAGCTTAGGAGGAGCGCAGTCCGAGCAGTACTTC
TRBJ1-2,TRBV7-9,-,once,CASSRSDRNYGYTF,TGTGCCAGCAGCAGGTCAGACAGGAACTATGGCTACACCTTC
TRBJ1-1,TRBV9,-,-,CASSPNLRAEAFF,TGTGCCAGCAGCCCCAATCTCCGGGCTGAAGCTTTCTTT
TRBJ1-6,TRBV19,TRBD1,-,CASSNNRGNSPLHF,TGTGCCAGTAGCAATAACAGGGGAAATTCACCCCTCCACTTT
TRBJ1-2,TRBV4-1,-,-,CASSQGAFPNRANYGYTF,TGCGCCAGCAGCCAAGGGGCTTTCCCCAACAGAGCTAACTATGGCTACACCTTC
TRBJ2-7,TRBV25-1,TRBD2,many,CASRERGEQYF,TGTGCCAGCAGAGAGCGGGGGGAGCAGTACTTC
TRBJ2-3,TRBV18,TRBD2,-,CASSPIIAGGGTDTQYF,TGTGCCAGCTCACCGATCATAGCGGGAGGGGGCACAGATACGCAGTATTTT
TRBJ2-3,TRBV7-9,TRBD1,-,CASSILSGTGVPDTQYF,TGTGCCAGCAGCATACTATCCGGGACAGGGGTGCCAGATACGCAGTATTTT
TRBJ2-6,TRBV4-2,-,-,CASSPPIVAGANVLTF,TGTGCCAGCAGCCCCCCGATAGTGGCTGGGGCCAACGTCCTGACTTTC
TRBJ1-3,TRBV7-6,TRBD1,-,CASTNSGGSGNTIYF,TGTGCCAGCACCAATTCAGGGGGCTCCGGAAACACCATATATTTT
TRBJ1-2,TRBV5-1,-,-,CASSLGLGENYYGYTF,TGCGCCAGCAGCTTGGGATTGGGAGAGAATTACTATGGCTACACCTTC
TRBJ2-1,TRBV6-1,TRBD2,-,CASSDRGLAGGEQFF,TGTGCCAGCAGTGACCGGGGCCTAGCGGGAGGTGAGCAGTTCTTC
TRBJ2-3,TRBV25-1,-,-,CASSEGRGLTDTQYF,TGTGCCAGCAGTGAGGGCAGGGGCCTCACAGATACGCAGTATTTT
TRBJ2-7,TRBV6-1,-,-,CASSEVVTGATYEQYF,TGTGCCAGCAGTGAAGTAGTAACAGGCGCGACCTACGAGCAGTACTTC
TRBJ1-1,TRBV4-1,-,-,CASSQGLLNTEAFF,TGCGCCAGCAGCCAAGGACTGCTGAACACTGAAGCTTTCTTT
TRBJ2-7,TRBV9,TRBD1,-,CASSVDAWDRVAEQYF,TGTGCCAGCAGCGTAGATGCCTGGGACAGGGTTGCCGAGCAGTACTTC
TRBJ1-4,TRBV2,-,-,CASSSGLGNEKLFF,TGTGCCAGCAGCTCAGGGTTGGGTAATGAAAAACTGTTTTTT
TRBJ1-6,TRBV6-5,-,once,CASRADSVDNSPLHF,TGTGCCAGCAGAGCAGACAGCGTAGATAATTCACCCCTCCACTTT